Given below is one TCR beta chain in context. Other DNA variants within this sample encode the same CDR3. These data originate in a study of blood T cell repertoires in COVID-19. For the study at large: The study drew acute and convalescent COVID-19 samples from the United States, Italy and Spain. PBMCs, B-cell-depleted T cells, or T cells provided the cDNA or gDNA that made up the material.

Germline values: CDR1 SEHNR, CDR2 FQNEAQ (reference sequence). The CDR3 extends over 13 amino acids. Trimming shortened V by 2 bases and J by 1 base, and 5 bases separated the two germline ends. As processed by the authors: Estimation of nucleated cell counts relied on the amplification of reference gene primers. The assay was immunoSEQ multiplex PCR, and TCRdb's table has in-frame clones only and misses some. That table furnishes V, J and clone size, whereas the DNA furnished D and trimming. The sample records around 79,000 clones, about 85% being singletons. The sequenced sample was peripheral blood. The chain has TRBV7-9 and TRBJ1-1; D not resolved. The TCR was taken from a human donor in a cohort sampled during active COVID-19. Here the CDR3 reads CASSLSRNTEAFF. The CDR3 region has the DNA TGTGCCAGCAGCTTATCCAGGAACACTGAAGCTTTCTTT.